Described below is a single TCR beta chain sequence and its context. Its antigen is not identified. This is likely a read error, given that the CDR3 carries no conserved phenylalanine or tryptophan at its end. This CDR3 region has 13 residues. CDR1 and CDR2 from the germline V gene are DFQATT and SNEGSKA (reference sequence). V shed 2 bases, J shed 3 bases, and the junction held 3 bases outside the gene matches. These data come from a study of T cells in Graves' hyperthyroidism and ophthalmopathy. Newly diagnosed hyperthyroidism, duration under 2 months, in patients aged 18 to 65. Patients with uncontrolled infections, other autoimmune diseases, pregnancy or lactation were excluded. Regions amplified from RNA transcripts were the TCR beta CDR3 regions. The HTBI primer set was used in a first-round RT-PCR of the TCR CDR3. TCRdb reprocessed the multiplex PCR reads with MiXCR, giving one entry per CDR3 protein. Of 150,000 or so distinct CDR3 sequences listed, 22% are singletons.

Findings and caveats of the study: The model made its ophthalmopathy prediction, and onset followed a median 6.5 months later.

The sequence was obtained from a woman in her 50s with Graves' hyperthyroidism that later progressed to Graves' ophthalmopathy. Sequenced sample: blood. The rearrangement joins TRBV20-1 to TRBJ2-5; 7 nucleotides align to TRBD1. The CDR3 protein is CSARRDSKETQYL. The CDR3 DNA reads TGCAGTGCTAGAAGGGACAGTAAAGAGACCCAGTACCTC.